The TCR beta chain under discussion was sequenced for a study of cytomegalovirus exposure and HLA in healthy donors. Per the germline V gene, CDR1 is SGDLS and CDR2 is YYNGEE. The CDR3 has 18 residues. The junction had 7 bases not matched to a gene; V was cut back by 2 bases and J by 0 bases. Only one count was recorded for this clone. The PCR employed 60 Vbeta primers together with 13 Jbeta primers. Sequenced by immunoSEQ multiplex PCR; TCRdb stores in-frame clones only, minus some. Among about 200,000 clones listed, 75% to 90% were seen once. The origin of this receptor is a woman in her twenties or thirties in good health and CMV-seronegative. The sequenced sample consisted of PBMCs. This chain joins TRBV9 and TRBJ2-6, with TRBD1 identical over 8 bases. For the CDR3, the DNA is TGTGCCAGCAGCGTGGGCCCTGACAGGGGCTCTGGGGCCAACGTCCTGACTTTC. Translated: CASSVGPDRGSGANVLTF.